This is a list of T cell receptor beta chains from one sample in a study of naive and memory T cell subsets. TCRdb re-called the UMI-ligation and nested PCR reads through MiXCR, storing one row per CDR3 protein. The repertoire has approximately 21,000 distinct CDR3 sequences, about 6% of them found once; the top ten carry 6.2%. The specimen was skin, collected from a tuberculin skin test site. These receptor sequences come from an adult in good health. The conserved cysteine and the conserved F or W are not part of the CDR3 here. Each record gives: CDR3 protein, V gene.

CDR3 protein: AWGTGGNEAF
V gene: TRBV30

CDR3 protein: ASSVYNEQF
V gene: TRBV12-3/TRBV12-4

CDR3 protein: ASSVGENSNQPQH
V gene: TRBV9

CDR3 protein: ASSVTSGSRNEQF
V gene: TRBV7-2

CDR3 protein: ASAHREVYGYT
V gene: TRBV10-3

CDR3 protein: SAPRGGRNTGELF
V gene: TRBV20-1

CDR3 protein: ASSYSRGYGYT
V gene: TRBV6-5

CDR3 protein: ASSLWGMEYEQY
V gene: TRBV7-2

CDR3 protein: ASSQTGLAGTDTQY
V gene: TRBV4-1

CDR3 protein: ASSSTGQLMPSTDTQY
V gene: TRBV5-6

CDR3 protein: ASSFRGGGNQPQH
V gene: TRBV12-3/TRBV12-4

CDR3 protein: SVEEGTSGNEQF
V gene: TRBV29-1

CDR3 protein: ASSLSRGANGGYT
V gene: TRBV27

CDR3 protein: ASREQGRGEKLF
V gene: TRBV2

CDR3 protein: ASTKGQGPGTEAF
V gene: TRBV4-2

CDR3 protein: ASSVGTSGHTDTQY
V gene: TRBV9

CDR3 protein: SVRDSREAF
V gene: TRBV29-1

CDR3 protein: ATSSGGGDEQY
V gene: TRBV15

CDR3 protein: ASSARGPLLNEQF
V gene: TRBV11-2

CDR3 protein: ASSQDHPSNQPQH
V gene: TRBV4-3

CDR3 protein: ASSGYRLAGFQGDEQF
V gene: TRBV2

CDR3 protein: ASTPPGLAAEQY
V gene: TRBV6-5

CDR3 protein: ASSPGGRYEQY
V gene: TRBV7-2

CDR3 protein: ASSLTGTRYNEQF
V gene: TRBV18

CDR3 protein: ASTHRGTDTQY
V gene: TRBV4-2

CDR3 protein: ATKSGTSGSYEQY
V gene: TRBV19

CDR3 protein: SARGGGGDTEAF
V gene: TRBV20-1

CDR3 protein: ASNDEDLRNEKLF
V gene: TRBV6-6

CDR3 protein: ASSYLTRVRRAGNTEAF
V gene: TRBV6-6

CDR3 protein: ASSQGQLYYGYT
V gene: TRBV3-1

CDR3 protein: ASSPPLSMARGQF
V gene: TRBV4-2

CDR3 protein: ASSPQVQGGTEAF
V gene: TRBV5-5

CDR3 protein: ASSQDRETSGSRDEQF
V gene: TRBV4-1

CDR3 protein: ASSPPSGRAHEQF
V gene: TRBV4-2

CDR3 protein: ASSPLAQDNQPQH
V gene: TRBV4-3

CDR3 protein: SASSAGRFSYEQY
V gene: TRBV20-1